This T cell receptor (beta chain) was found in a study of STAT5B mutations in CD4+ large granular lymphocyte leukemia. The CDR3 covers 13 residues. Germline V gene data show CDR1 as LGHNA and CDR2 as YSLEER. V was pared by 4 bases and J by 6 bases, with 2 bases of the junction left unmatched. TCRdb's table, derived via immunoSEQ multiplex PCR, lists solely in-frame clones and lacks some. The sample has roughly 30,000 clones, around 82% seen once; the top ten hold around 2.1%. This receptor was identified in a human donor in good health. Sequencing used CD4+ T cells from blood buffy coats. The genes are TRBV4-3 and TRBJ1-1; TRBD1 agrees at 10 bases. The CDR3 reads CASSRGTGAEAFF. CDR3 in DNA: TGCGCCAGCAGCCGCGGGACAGGGGCTGAAGCTTTCTTT.